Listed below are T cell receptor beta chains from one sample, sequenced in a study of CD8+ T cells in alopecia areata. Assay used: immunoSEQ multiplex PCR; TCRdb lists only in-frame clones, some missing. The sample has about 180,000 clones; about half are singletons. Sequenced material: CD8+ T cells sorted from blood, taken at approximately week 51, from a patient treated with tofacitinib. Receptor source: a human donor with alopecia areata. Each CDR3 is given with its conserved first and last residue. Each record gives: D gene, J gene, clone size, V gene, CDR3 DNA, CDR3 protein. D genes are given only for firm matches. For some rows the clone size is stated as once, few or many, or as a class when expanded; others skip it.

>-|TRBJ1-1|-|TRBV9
TGTGCCAGCAGCCTAACAGGGCGGGACACTGAAGCTTTCTTT
CASSLTGRDTEAFF
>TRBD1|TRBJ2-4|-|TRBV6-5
TGTGCCAGCAGTCTTGGACAGGGTAACATTCAGTACTTC
CASSLGQGNIQYF
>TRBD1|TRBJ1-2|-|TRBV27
TGTGCCAGCGGTACGTGGGACAGCTGGGGCTACACCTTC
CASGTWDSWGYTF
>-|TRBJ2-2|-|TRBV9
TGTGCCAGCAGCCCAAGGGTAGTGAACACCGGGGAGCTGTTTTTT
CASSPRVVNTGELFF
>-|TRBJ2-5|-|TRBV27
TGTGCCAGCGGGACTCTGCAGGAGACCCAGTACTTC
CASGTLQETQYF
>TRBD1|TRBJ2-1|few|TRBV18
TGTGCCAGCTCACCCCGACAGGGCAATGAGCAGTTCTTC
CASSPRQGNEQFF
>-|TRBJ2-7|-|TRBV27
TGTGCCAGCAGTTTGCAGGGAGGCGAGCAGTACTTC
CASSLQGGEQYF
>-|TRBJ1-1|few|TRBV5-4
TGTGCCAGCAGCTTGGATCGGCATTATGAAGCTTTCTTT
CASSLDRHYEAFF
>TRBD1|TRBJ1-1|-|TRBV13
TGTGCCAGCAGCCGGACAGGGAAGACTGAAGCTTTCTTT
CASSRTGKTEAFF
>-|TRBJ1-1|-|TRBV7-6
TGTGCCAGCAGCTTAGAAGGGCAGGGAGGGAACACTGAAGCTTTCTTT
CASSLEGQGGNTEAFF
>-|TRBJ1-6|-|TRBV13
TGTGCCAGCGCGGGGATCCTGGGAGGTTCGCCCCTCCACTTT
CASAGILGGSPLHF
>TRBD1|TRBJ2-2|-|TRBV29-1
TGCAGCGTCGGAGCCTCCGGGACAGCGAACACCGGGGAGCTGTTTTTT
CSVGASGTANTGELFF
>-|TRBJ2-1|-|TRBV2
TGTGCCAGCAGTGGAGTGGACACGTACAATGAGCAGTTCTTC
CASSGVDTYNEQFF
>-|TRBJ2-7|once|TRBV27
TGTGCCAGCAGTTCCGGGGGACTTGGCTACGAGCAGTACTTC
CASSSGGLGYEQYF
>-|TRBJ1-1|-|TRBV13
TGTGCCAGCAGCGCCAAAATGAACACTGAAGCTTTCTTT
CASSAKMNTEAFF
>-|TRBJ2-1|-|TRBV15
TGTGCCACCAGCACGACAGAAGGGAATGAGCAGTTCTTC
CATSTTEGNEQFF
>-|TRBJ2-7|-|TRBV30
TGTGCCTGGAGTGTAATTGACGGATACGAGCAGTACTTC
CAWSVIDGYEQYF
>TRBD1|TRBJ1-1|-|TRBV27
TGTGCCAGCAGTTTCGACAGGGGTGCTGAAGCTTTCTTT
CASSFDRGAEAFF
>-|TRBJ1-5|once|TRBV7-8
TGTGCCAGCAGCTGGGTGGGCAGGGCGGATCAGCCCCAGCATTTT
CASSWVGRADQPQHF
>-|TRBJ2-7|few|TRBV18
TGTGCCAGCTCACCACCGGGCAGAGACTCCTACGAGCAGTACTTC
CASSPPGRDSYEQYF
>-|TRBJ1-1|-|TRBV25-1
TGTGCCAGCGCCGTGGGAACTGAAGCTTTCTTT
CASAVGTEAFF
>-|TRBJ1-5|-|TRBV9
TGTGCCAGCAGCCGTGGGAGGCAGCTAAATCAGCCCCAGCATTTT
CASSRGRQLNQPQHF
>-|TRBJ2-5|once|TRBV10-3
TGTGCCACCTGGTGGCCCGAAAGGGAGACCCAGTACTTC
CATWWPERETQYF
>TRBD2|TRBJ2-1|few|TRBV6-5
TGTGCCAGCAGACCTCTAGCGGGGTACTACAATGAGCAGTTCTTC
CASRPLAGYYNEQFF
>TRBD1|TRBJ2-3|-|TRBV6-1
TGTGCCAGCAGACCAGGGGGTACAGATACGCAGTATTTT
CASRPGGTDTQYF
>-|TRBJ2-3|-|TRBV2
TGTGCCAGCAGTGACGGGACCCATAGCACAGATACGCAGTATTTT
CASSDGTHSTDTQYF
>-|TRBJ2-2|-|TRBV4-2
TGTGCCAGCAGCCCCTCAAACACCGGGGAGCTGTTTTTT
CASSPSNTGELFF
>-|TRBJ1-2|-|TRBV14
TGTGCCAGCAGCAGTCCACGACAGGATGTCTATGGCTACACCTTC
CASSSPRQDVYGYTF